Given below is one T cell receptor beta chain in context. This CDR3 is 16 amino acids long. The sample is drawn from a study of T cell changes during pregnancy in multiple sclerosis. The repertoire was sequenced with immunoSEQ multiplex PCR; TCRdb's copy has only in-frame clones and lacks some. The data hold approximately 50,000 clones, with approximately 93% observed a single time. The starting material was CD4+ T cells from peripheral blood mononuclear cells, obtained in the third trimester of pregnancy. This TCR was recovered from a female donor with multiple sclerosis, enrolled in a pregnancy study. This chain connects TRBV21-1 to TRBJ2-7; TRBD1 is the table's D call, not checked against the DNA. TRBV21-1 is listed as a pseudogene. The CDR3 reads CASSKACGQGPYEQYF. The CDR3 DNA follows: TGTGCCAGCAGCAAAGCGTGCGGACAGGGGCCGTACGAGCAGTACTTC.